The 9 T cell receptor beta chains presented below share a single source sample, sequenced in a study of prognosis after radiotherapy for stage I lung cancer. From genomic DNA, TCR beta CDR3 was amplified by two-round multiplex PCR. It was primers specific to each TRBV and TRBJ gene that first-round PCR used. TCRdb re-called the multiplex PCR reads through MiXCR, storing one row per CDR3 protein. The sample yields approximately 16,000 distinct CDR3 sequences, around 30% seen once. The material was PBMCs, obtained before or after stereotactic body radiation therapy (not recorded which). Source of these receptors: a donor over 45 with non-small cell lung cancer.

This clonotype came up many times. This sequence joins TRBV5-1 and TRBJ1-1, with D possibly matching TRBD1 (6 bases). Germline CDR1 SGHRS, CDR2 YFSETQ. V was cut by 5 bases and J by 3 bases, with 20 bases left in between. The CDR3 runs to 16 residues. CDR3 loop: CASSWAGARVDTEAFF. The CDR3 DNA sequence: TGCGCCAGCAGTTGGGCAGGGGCGAGGGTGGACACTGAAGCTTTCTTT.

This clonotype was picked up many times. The CDR3: CASSLGQGPFLLAGSYGDTQYF. The CDR3, as DNA: TGTGCCAGCAGCTTGGGACAGGGTCCCTTTCTCCTAGCGGGATCCTACGGGGATACGCAGTATTTT. The chain links TRBV5-6 to TRBJ2-3; 9 nucleotides line up with TRBD2. The CDR3 loop spans 22 amino acids. Germline CDR1 SGHDT, CDR2 YYEEEE. J lost 6 bases, V lost 0 bases, and 26 bases had no gene match.

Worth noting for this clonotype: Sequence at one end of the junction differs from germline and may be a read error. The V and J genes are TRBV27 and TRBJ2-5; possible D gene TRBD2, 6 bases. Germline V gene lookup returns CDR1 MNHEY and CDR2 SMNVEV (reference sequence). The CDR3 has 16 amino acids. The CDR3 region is CVSSTLTQGGMVTQYF. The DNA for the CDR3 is TGTGTCAGCAGTACGCTTACGCAGGGAGGAATGGTGACCCAGTACTTC.

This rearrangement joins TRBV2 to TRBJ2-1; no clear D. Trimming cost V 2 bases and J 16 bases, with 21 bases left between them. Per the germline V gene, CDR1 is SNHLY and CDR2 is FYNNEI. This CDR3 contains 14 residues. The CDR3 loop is CASSEKVLVVFDFF. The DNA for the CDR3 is TGTGCCAGCAGTGAAAAGGTTCTAGTGGTTTTCGATTTCTTC.

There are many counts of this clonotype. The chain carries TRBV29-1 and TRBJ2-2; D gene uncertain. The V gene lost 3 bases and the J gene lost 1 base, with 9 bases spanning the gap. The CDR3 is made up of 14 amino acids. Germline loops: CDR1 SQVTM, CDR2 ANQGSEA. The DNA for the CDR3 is TGCAGCGTTGACGGCGCACAGAACACCGGGGAGCTGTTTTTT. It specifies CSVDGAQNTGELFF.

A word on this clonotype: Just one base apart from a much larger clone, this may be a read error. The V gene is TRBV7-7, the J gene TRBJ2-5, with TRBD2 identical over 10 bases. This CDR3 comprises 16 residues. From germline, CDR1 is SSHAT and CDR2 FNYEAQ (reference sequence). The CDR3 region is CASSRAGTSDGETQYF. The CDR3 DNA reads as TGTGCTAGCAGCCGCGCCGGGACTAGCGATGGGGAGACCCAGTACTTC.

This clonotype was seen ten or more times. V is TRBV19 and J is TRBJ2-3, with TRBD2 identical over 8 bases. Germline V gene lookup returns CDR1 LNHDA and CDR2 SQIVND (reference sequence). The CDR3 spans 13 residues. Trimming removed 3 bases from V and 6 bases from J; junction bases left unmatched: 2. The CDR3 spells CASSIGLADTQYF. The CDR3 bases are TGTGCCAGTAGTATTGGACTAGCTGATACGCAGTATTTT.

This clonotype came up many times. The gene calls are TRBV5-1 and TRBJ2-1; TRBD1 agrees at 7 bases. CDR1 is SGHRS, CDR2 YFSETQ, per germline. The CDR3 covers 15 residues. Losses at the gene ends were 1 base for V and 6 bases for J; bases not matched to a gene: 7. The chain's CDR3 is CASSLRPGGGNEQFF. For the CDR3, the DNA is TGCGCCAGCAGCTTGAGGCCAGGGGGTGGCAATGAGCAGTTCTTC.

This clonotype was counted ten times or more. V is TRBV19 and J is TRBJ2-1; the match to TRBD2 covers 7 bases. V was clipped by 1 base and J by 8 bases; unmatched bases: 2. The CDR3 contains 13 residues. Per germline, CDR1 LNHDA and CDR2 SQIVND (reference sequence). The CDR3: CASSIAAGDEQFF. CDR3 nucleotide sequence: TGTGCCAGTAGTATAGCTGCGGGAGATGAGCAGTTCTTC. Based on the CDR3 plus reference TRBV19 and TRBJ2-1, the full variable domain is DGGITQSPKYLFRKEGQNVTLSCEQNLNHDAMYWYRQDPGQGLRLIYYSQIVNDFQKGDIAEGYSVSREKKESFPLTVTSAQKNPTAFYLCASSIAAGDEQFFGPGTRLTVL.